A single sample is the source of the 24 T cell receptor beta chains below, sequenced in a study of T cell changes during pregnancy in multiple sclerosis. The table came from immunoSEQ multiplex PCR; TCRdb's copy has only in-frame clones and leaves some out. The data contain almost 35,000 clones, approximately 90% of them singletons. The source was CD8+ T cells from peripheral blood mononuclear cells, collected before pregnancy. Receptor source: a female donor with multiple sclerosis, enrolled in a pregnancy study.

This chain connects TRBV6-6 to TRBJ1-3; D not certain. With 5 bases removed from V and 8 bases from J, the gap between germline ends came to 13 bases. The CDR3 spans 13 residues. Germline CDR1 and CDR2: MNHNY and SVGAGI (reference sequence). The CDR3 DNA is TGTGCCAGCAGTCACGGACTGGTGGACACCATATATTTT. Protein sequence: CASSHGLVDTIYF.

This clone was recorded once. The chain carries TRBV27 and TRBJ2-7, with D perhaps matching TRBD2 (5 bases). Trimming left V 6 bases short and J 6 bases short, with 15 bases between. The CDR3 sequence is 13 residues long. CDR1 is MNHEY and CDR2 is SMNVEV in the germline V gene (reference sequence). The CDR3 sequence is CASSYGKAGEQYF. CDR3 bases: TGTGCCAGCAGCTACGGGAAGGCCGGCGAGCAGTACTTC.

The V gene is TRBV27, the J gene TRBJ1-4; D may be TRBD1 (6 bases). Germline loops: CDR1 MNHEY, CDR2 SMNVEV (reference sequence). V gave up 5 bases and J gave up 5 bases, with 12 bases separating them. There are 14 residues in the CDR3. Written as DNA, the CDR3 is TGTGCCAGCAGTAAACAGGGCATAAATGAAAAACTGTTTTTT. Its translation is CASSKQGINEKLFF.

V gene TRBV7-6 combines with J gene TRBJ2-7, with TRBD1 identical over 10 bases. V lost 5 bases and J lost 3; bases outside the gene matches: 4. Germline V CDR1 and CDR2: SGHVS, FNYEAQ. The CDR3 is 14 residues long. The DNA for the CDR3 is TGTGCCAGCAGCCCAGGGACAGGGGTCTACGAGCAGTACTTC. Protein product: CASSPGTGVYEQYF.

This clone was found once. The V gene is TRBV5-1, the J gene TRBJ2-7; TRBD1 is a possible D gene (5 bases). The CDR3 spans 15 residues. The V gene lost 4 bases and the J gene lost 7 bases, with 21 bases spanning the gap. The germline V gene encodes CDR1 SGHRS and CDR2 YFSETQ. CDR3 sequence: CASSPDTQIPEEQYF. The CDR3, as DNA: TGCGCCAGCAGCCCGGACACGCAAATCCCGGAAGAGCAGTACTTC.

V and J are TRBV19 and TRBJ2-7; tentatively, D is TRBD2 (5 bases). Germline V lookup: CDR1 LNHDA, CDR2 SQIVND (reference sequence). V was shortened by 5 bases and J by 5 bases, with 13 bases between the two germline ends. This CDR3 is 13 amino acids long. CDR3 amino acids: CASSLGGSNEQYF. The CDR3 DNA follows: TGTGCCAGTAGTTTAGGCGGGTCAAACGAGCAGTACTTC.

The chain is built from TRBV27 and TRBJ2-3; 10 bases fit TRBD2. Germline CDR1 is MNHEY and CDR2 is SMNVEV (reference sequence). The CDR3 is made up of 15 amino acids. The ends lost 4 bases at V and 3 bases at J; junction bases unmatched: 4. The CDR3 DNA reads TGTGCCAGCAGTTCGCTAGCGGGAGTGACAGATACGCAGTATTTT. It codes for CASSSLAGVTDTQYF.

Written as DNA, the CDR3 is TGTGCCAGCAGTCCAGACAGGGTCAACTACAATGAGCAGTTCTTC. Its protein product is CASSPDRVNYNEQFF. The rearrangement uses TRBV27 and TRBJ2-1; 7 nucleotides align to TRBD1. J lost 3 bases, V lost 5 bases, and 7 bases had no gene match. CDR3 size: 15 residues. The germline V gene has CDR1 MNHEY and CDR2 SMNVEV (reference sequence).

This clone turned up a few times. The rearrangement links TRBV6-4 to TRBJ2-2; a possible D gene is TRBD1 (6 bases). The germline V gene has CDR1 MRHNA and CDR2 SNTAGT. The V and J ends lost 0 bases and 7 bases respectively, with 12 bases between them. CDR3 length: 15 amino acids. The CDR3: CASSDSLGGDGELFF. Here the CDR3 DNA reads TGTGCCAGCAGTGACTCGTTAGGGGGAGACGGGGAGCTGTTTTTT.

The rearrangement joins TRBV5-1 to TRBJ2-1, with 9 bases matching TRBD2. The CDR3 is 17 amino acids. Germline V gene lookup returns CDR1 SGHRS and CDR2 YFSETQ. Trimming cost V 4 bases and J 7 bases; bases outside gene matches: 15. The CDR3 region is CASSEIPGSGSGNEQFF. CDR3 DNA: TGCGCCAGCAGCGAGATCCCAGGTAGCGGGAGTGGGAATGAGCAGTTCTTC.

The V and J genes are TRBV5-6 and TRBJ2-7; 8 bases fit TRBD2. This CDR3 comprises 14 residues. The germline V gene encodes CDR1 SGHDT and CDR2 YYEEEE. V gave up 5 bases and J gave up 6 bases; unmatched junction bases: 10. In DNA form, the CDR3 reads TGTGCCAGCAGGTTGTGGACTAGCTTTCTCGAGCAGTACTTC. Translating gives CASRLWTSFLEQYF.

The chain recombines TRBV28 with TRBJ1-6; 9 bases map to TRBD1. The CDR3 is made up of 17 amino acids. J gave up 2 bases and V 4 bases, and 6 bases lay outside the gene matches. Germline-derived CDR1 and CDR2 are MDHEN and SYDVKM. The CDR3 protein is CASSWGTGLPYNSPLHF. CDR3 DNA: TGTGCCAGCAGTTGGGGGACAGGGCTGCCCTATAATTCACCCCTCCACTTT.

The V gene is TRBV29-1, the J gene TRBJ2-2; the D gene is possibly TRBD2 (5 bases). V dropped 7 bases and J dropped 5 bases, with 11 bases sitting between them. From germline, CDR1 is SQVTM and CDR2 ANQGSEA. The CDR3 contains 12 residues. The CDR3 DNA follows: TGCAGCGCCGGGGAATATACCGGGGAGCTGTTTTTT. This sequence encodes CSAGEYTGELFF.

This sequence joins TRBV25-1 and TRBJ2-1; a possible D gene is TRBD2 (6 bases). The length of the CDR3 is 16 residues. The germline V gene encodes CDR1 MGHDK and CDR2 SYGVNS. The ends were cut back, 8 bases at V and 5 bases at J, with 22 bases in the middle. CDR3 coding DNA: TGTGCCAGCCGTGGGACTTTCCGCCGACCTGACAATGAGCAGTTCTTC. Translated, it gives CASRGTFRRPDNEQFF.

This chain connects TRBV7-8 to TRBJ2-6; tentative D call: TRBD2 (7 bases). The CDR3 is 18 residues long. Germline assignment: CDR1 SGHVS and CDR2 FQNEAQ. V shed 4 bases and J shed 0 bases, with 16 bases lying between them. CDR3 sequence reads: CASSSEGDYNSGANVLTF. CDR3 sequence (DNA): TGTGCCAGCAGCTCGGAGGGGGACTACAACTCTGGGGCCAACGTCCTGACTTTC.

The genes are TRBV2 and TRBJ2-3, with 7 bases that match TRBD1. Germline CDR1 and CDR2: SNHLY and FYNNEI. V dropped 8 bases and J dropped 1; count of bases not matched to a gene: 9. The CDR3 loop spans 15 amino acids. The CDR3 DNA sequence: TGTGCCAGCCCGTCCCCGAGGGGGCGCACAGATACGCAGTATTTT. It is translated as CASPSPRGRTDTQYF.

J is TRBJ1-5 and V is TRBV7-9; D may be TRBD1 (5 bases). This CDR3 comprises 16 residues. Germline assignment: CDR1 SEHNR and CDR2 FQNEAQ (reference sequence). The V gene lost 5 bases and the J gene lost 5 bases, with 19 bases spanning the gap. The CDR3 DNA reads TGTGCCAGCAGCCAAGCCCGGGCAGGGTCGGATCAGCCCCAGCATTTT. Protein product: CASSQARAGSDQPQHF.

V gene TRBV11-2 combines with J gene TRBJ1-2, with TRBD1 matching over 9 bases. The length of the CDR3 is 13 residues. The germline gives CDR1 SGHAT, CDR2 FQNNGV. With 1 base clipped from V and 8 bases from J, the junction kept 2 bases outside the gene matches. Here the CDR3 DNA reads TGTGCCAGCAGCTTAGGGACAGGGGACGGCTACACCTTC. Encoded protein: CASSLGTGDGYTF.

The chain has TRBV27 and TRBJ2-5, with TRBD2 identical over 8 bases. The DNA end favors TRBJ2-7, so the J call may be wrong. This CDR3 comprises 14 residues. The germline V gene encodes CDR1 MNHEY and CDR2 SMNVEV (reference sequence). The CDR3 sequence is CASSPGGLRYEQYF. DNA of the CDR3: TGTGCCAGCAGCCCGGGGGGGCTAAGGTACGAGCAGTACTTC.

DNA of the CDR3: TGTGCCAGCAGCTTGGGGACAGGCAATCAGCCCCAGCATTTT. Encoded protein: CASSLGTGNQPQHF. V usage is TRBV7-8 and J usage is TRBJ1-5; 7 bases are shared with TRBD1. V dropped 3 bases and J dropped 2; count of bases not matched to a gene: 1. Germline values: CDR1 SGHVS, CDR2 FQNEAQ. The CDR3 totals 14 residues.

CDR3 sequence reads: CSVHDGGKYSYEQYF. In DNA, the CDR3 is TGCAGCGTCCACGACGGGGGGAAATACTCCTACGAGCAGTACTTC. V usage is TRBV29-1 and J usage is TRBJ2-7; TRBD2 matches at 7 bases. The V segment lost 6 bases and the J segment 0 bases; nucleotides outside the gene matches: 11. Germline loops: CDR1 SQVTM, CDR2 ANQGSEA. The CDR3 has 15 residues.

The chain recombines TRBV7-2 with TRBJ2-7; D unclear. Germline V gene data show CDR1 as SGHTA and CDR2 as FQGNSA. V lost 1 base and J 5 bases, leaving 9 bases between the germline ends. The CDR3 totals 13 residues. The CDR3 sequence: CASSLGGEHEQYF. The DNA of the CDR3 is TGTGCCAGCAGCTTAGGAGGAGAGCACGAGCAGTACTTC.

This clone was recorded once. The chain is built from TRBV27 and TRBJ2-7; D possibly corresponds to TRBD1 (6 bases). CDR1 and CDR2 from the germline V gene are MNHEY and SMNVEV (reference sequence). There are 17 residues in the CDR3. Trimming took 4 bases from V and 0 from J, leaving 19 bases between them. The CDR3 nucleotides are TGTGCCAGCAGTTCCGGACAGAGATATTCTAGCTCCTACGAGCAGTACTTC. It codes for CASSSGQRYSSSYEQYF.

This clone was counted only a few times. CDR3 region: CASSMYDGNTIYF. The CDR3 DNA reads as TGTGCCAGTAGTATGTATGATGGCAACACCATATATTTT. The genes are TRBV19 and TRBJ1-3, with D unresolved. The CDR3 has 13 amino acids. Germline V CDR1 and CDR2: LNHDA, SQIVND (reference sequence). V was trimmed by 3 bases and J by 7 bases, leaving 10 bases between them.